The rows below give T cell receptor beta chains drawn from one sample of a study of Ad26.COV2.S vaccination and SARS-CoV-2 variants. Here immunoSEQ multiplex PCR was the method, and the copy in TCRdb shows in-frame clones only, minus some. The repertoire holds approximately 340,000 clones, with approximately 84% as singletons. Sequenced material: peripheral blood, taken in a trial of Ad26.COV2.S vaccine versus placebo. The source is a person between 18 and 59 years old who received the Ad26.COV2.S COVID-19 vaccine or a placebo. Both conserved end residues are trimmed from each CDR3. D genes are given only for firm matches. Clone size appears in some rows only: once, few, many, or a class for an expanded clone.

CDR3aa: ASTLAGYYEQY; j_gene: TRBJ2-7; d_gene: TRBD2; abundance: -; v_gene: TRBV12-3/TRBV12-4
CDR3aa: ASGLVRSGANGDTQY; j_gene: TRBJ2-3; d_gene: -; abundance: -; v_gene: TRBV12-5
CDR3aa: ATSRGGASGTRTSNTGELF; j_gene: TRBJ2-2; d_gene: TRBD2; abundance: -; v_gene: TRBV15
CDR3aa: ASSPLSITDTQY; j_gene: TRBJ2-3; d_gene: -; abundance: -; v_gene: TRBV27
CDR3aa: ASSPPASTDTQY; j_gene: TRBJ2-3; d_gene: -; abundance: once; v_gene: TRBV18
CDR3aa: ASSLLGLAGGRFNEQF; j_gene: TRBJ2-1; d_gene: TRBD2; abundance: once; v_gene: TRBV28
CDR3aa: ASTRQGTNQPQH; j_gene: TRBJ1-5; d_gene: TRBD1; abundance: -; v_gene: TRBV2
CDR3aa: AIKHDTDTQY; j_gene: TRBJ2-3; d_gene: -; abundance: -; v_gene: TRBV10-3
CDR3aa: ASSASLSGFRTDTQY; j_gene: TRBJ2-3; d_gene: -; abundance: -; v_gene: TRBV9
CDR3aa: ASSLGQGGTYGYT; j_gene: TRBJ1-2; d_gene: TRBD1; abundance: once; v_gene: TRBV5-4
CDR3aa: ASRDRISYNSPLH; j_gene: TRBJ1-6; d_gene: TRBD1; abundance: -; v_gene: TRBV6-5
CDR3aa: ASSEWRPGQASYEQY; j_gene: TRBJ2-7; d_gene: TRBD1; abundance: many; v_gene: TRBV2
CDR3aa: ASSVGGTYNEQF; j_gene: TRBJ2-1; d_gene: -; abundance: -; v_gene: TRBV9
CDR3aa: ASSYGPDTQY; j_gene: TRBJ2-3; d_gene: -; abundance: -; v_gene: TRBV6-5
CDR3aa: ASSVVFTYEQY; j_gene: TRBJ2-7; d_gene: -; abundance: -; v_gene: TRBV9
CDR3aa: ASSSGGGWLQETQY; j_gene: TRBJ2-5; d_gene: TRBD2; abundance: -; v_gene: TRBV5-4
CDR3aa: ASSPRQGGSTDTQY; j_gene: TRBJ2-3; d_gene: -; abundance: -; v_gene: TRBV7-8
CDR3aa: ASSPGTRHEQF; j_gene: TRBJ2-1; d_gene: TRBD2; abundance: -; v_gene: TRBV11-2
CDR3aa: ASSVDGRVATNEKLF; j_gene: TRBJ1-4; d_gene: -; abundance: -; v_gene: TRBV9
CDR3aa: SAPGQATDTQY; j_gene: TRBJ2-3; d_gene: TRBD1; abundance: -; v_gene: TRBV29-1
CDR3aa: ASSRLAGEVDEQF; j_gene: TRBJ2-1; d_gene: TRBD2; abundance: -; v_gene: TRBV2
CDR3aa: ASSLSGGRSEQY; j_gene: TRBJ2-7; d_gene: TRBD1; abundance: -; v_gene: TRBV28
CDR3aa: ASSYVRRAYISYEQY; j_gene: TRBJ2-7; d_gene: -; abundance: -; v_gene: TRBV6-2/TRBV6-3
CDR3aa: ASSYGRFNEQF; j_gene: TRBJ2-1; d_gene: -; abundance: -; v_gene: TRBV7-8
CDR3aa: ASSLGQIETQY; j_gene: TRBJ2-5; d_gene: -; abundance: once; v_gene: TRBV5-6
CDR3aa: ASSEGTTPTDTQY; j_gene: TRBJ2-3; d_gene: -; abundance: -; v_gene: TRBV5-6
CDR3aa: ASSENLGGTDTQY; j_gene: TRBJ2-3; d_gene: -; abundance: -; v_gene: TRBV6-1
CDR3aa: ASSRAGTGTAYEQY; j_gene: TRBJ2-7; d_gene: TRBD1; abundance: -; v_gene: TRBV9
CDR3aa: ASSQRGWDYEQY; j_gene: TRBJ2-7; d_gene: -; abundance: once; v_gene: TRBV5-6
CDR3aa: ASSPGAGGSPLH; j_gene: TRBJ1-6; d_gene: -; abundance: -; v_gene: TRBV18
CDR3aa: AISEPREYYNEQF; j_gene: TRBJ2-1; d_gene: -; abundance: -; v_gene: TRBV10-3
CDR3aa: AFIRNTEAF; j_gene: TRBJ1-1; d_gene: -; abundance: -; v_gene: TRBV5-4
CDR3aa: ASSPSGGTKTDTQY; j_gene: TRBJ2-3; d_gene: TRBD2; abundance: once; v_gene: TRBV18
CDR3aa: ASSHWDRPLYEQY; j_gene: TRBJ2-7; d_gene: TRBD1; abundance: -; v_gene: TRBV18
CDR3aa: ASSLEQGIYGYT; j_gene: TRBJ1-2; d_gene: -; abundance: -; v_gene: TRBV27
CDR3aa: ASSLVGTAYNEQF; j_gene: TRBJ2-1; d_gene: TRBD1; abundance: -; v_gene: TRBV7-9
CDR3aa: SVEELGRAYEQY; j_gene: TRBJ2-7; d_gene: -; abundance: -; v_gene: TRBV29-1
CDR3aa: ASSLRSGQGSEQF; j_gene: TRBJ2-1; d_gene: -; abundance: -; v_gene: TRBV7-2
CDR3aa: ASSYAKIQGVFFSYEQY; j_gene: TRBJ2-7; d_gene: TRBD1; abundance: -; v_gene: TRBV6-2/TRBV6-3
CDR3aa: ASSLVPFSGNEQF; j_gene: TRBJ2-1; d_gene: -; abundance: -; v_gene: TRBV7-9
CDR3aa: ASSKLAGVEETQY; j_gene: TRBJ2-5; d_gene: TRBD2; abundance: -; v_gene: TRBV19
CDR3aa: ASSGLAGTGELF; j_gene: TRBJ2-2; d_gene: TRBD2; abundance: -; v_gene: TRBV18
CDR3aa: ASSLVGSGTHNEQF; j_gene: TRBJ2-1; d_gene: -; abundance: -; v_gene: TRBV7-9
CDR3aa: ASGLGLAGNEQF; j_gene: TRBJ2-1; d_gene: TRBD2; abundance: -; v_gene: TRBV12-5
CDR3aa: AWLGGGPNHFSYEQY; j_gene: TRBJ2-7; d_gene: -; abundance: few; v_gene: TRBV30
CDR3aa: ASSVTVSSYNEQF; j_gene: TRBJ2-1; d_gene: -; abundance: -; v_gene: TRBV7-2
CDR3aa: ATSDFWTGHNEQF; j_gene: TRBJ2-1; d_gene: TRBD1; abundance: -; v_gene: TRBV24-1
CDR3aa: ASSLIAGAGANVLT; j_gene: TRBJ2-6; d_gene: TRBD2; abundance: -; v_gene: TRBV5-1
CDR3aa: ASSSGGDSGGKNIQY; j_gene: TRBJ2-4; d_gene: -; abundance: -; v_gene: TRBV5-4
CDR3aa: AWASGGSQETQY; j_gene: TRBJ2-5; d_gene: TRBD2; abundance: -; v_gene: TRBV30
CDR3aa: ASSSHKRNGDTQY; j_gene: TRBJ2-3; d_gene: -; abundance: -; v_gene: TRBV3-1/TRBV3-2